This entry features one T cell receptor beta chain sequence. It has no known antigen specificity. Per-base qualities were not stored, and no clone one base away is much larger. The CDR3, from cysteine to phenylalanine, totals 14 residues. Just the 42-base CDR3 DNA is kept, in frame starting at base 1. The germline V and J ends show losses of 4 bases and 5 bases respectively, and no gene match explains 7 bases of the junction. CDR1 is given as LNHDA and CDR2 as SQIVND, both from the germline V gene (reference sequence). This entry comes from a study of control samples from healthy donors and cancer patients (dated by TCRdb to between 2020 and 2021). The receptor library was made with the immunoSEQ multiplex PCR assay. This immuneACCESS table, as held by TCRdb, lists in-frame sequences with V and J called but not all clones. Of the missing ones, under half trace to an unresolved V gene in checked studies; the others have no known cause. The table for this sample lists approximately 150,000 clones; approximately 94% of them were counted only once. The ten biggest clones cover around 1.5% of the sample.

Sequenced input: blood. The sequence came from a woman aged 18-29 years in good health. The chain was built from TRBV19 and TRBJ2-7; TRBD2 aligns with 8 central bases. In nucleotide form, the sequence is TGTGCCAGTAGTAGGCGGGAGGTGTCCCACGAGCAGTACTTC. It encodes CASSRREVSHEQYF.